These 12 T cell receptor beta chains came from one sample sequenced in a study of cytomegalovirus exposure and HLA in healthy donors (dated by TCRdb to about 2017). Library preparation employed the immunoSEQ multiplex PCR assay. A mixture of 60 forward primers for TCR Vbeta segments and 13 reverse primers for TCR Jbeta segments was used in the multiplex PCR. TCRdb carries this immuneACCESS record with in-frame sequences only. Its versions omit some clonotypes, under half of them owing to an unresolved V gene in the studies checked, with the rest unexplained. This sample's clone table shows around 76,000 clones. The ten largest clonotypes hold over 4.5% of the sample. The sequenced sample consisted of PBMCs. These receptors originate from a man between 40 and 49 years old in good health and CMV-seronegative.

The chain has TRBV6-4 and TRBJ1-5; the match to TRBD1 covers 8 bases. Germline loops: CDR1 MRHNA, CDR2 SNTAGT. The trim removed 2 bases at V and 7 bases at J, leaving 19 bases unmatched. The CDR3 loop spans 19 amino acids. In DNA form, the CDR3 reads TGTGCCAGCAGTGACGCTCCTTACGACAGGGGCGCCCATCGGCAGCCCCAGCATTTT. Its translation is CASSDAPYDRGAHRQPQHF.

J is TRBJ2-3 and V is TRBV13, with D hard to call. In germline, CDR1 is PRHDT, CDR2 FYEKMQ (reference sequence). This CDR3 has 15 amino acids. The V gene lost 5 bases and the J gene lost 0 bases, with 12 bases spanning the gap. In nucleotides, the CDR3 is TGTGCCAGCAGCGGCCGAGAGACTAGCACAGATACGCAGTATTTT. Encoded protein: CASSGRETSTDTQYF.

This rearrangement joins TRBV28 to TRBJ1-1; TRBD1 matches 7 bases. V trimming: 5 bases; J trimming: 8 bases; junction bases outside the gene matches: 8. The CDR3 spans 13 residues. The germline V gene encodes CDR1 MDHEN and CDR2 SYDVKM. The CDR3 nucleotides are TGTGCCAGCAGTCCACCCAACAGGGGCGAAGCTTTCTTT. This encodes CASSPPNRGEAFF.

The rearrangement uses TRBV19 and TRBJ2-7; D possibly corresponds to TRBD2 (6 bases). The length of the CDR3 is 13 residues. Germline V gives CDR1 LNHDA, CDR2 SQIVND (reference sequence). The V and J ends lost 5 bases and 7 bases respectively, with 15 bases between them. The CDR3 spells CASSGGILREQYF. The CDR3 nucleotides read TGTGCCAGTAGTGGGGGGATCCTACGAGAGCAGTACTTC. Variable domain in full (rest from reference TRBV19 and TRBJ2-7): DGGITQSPKYLFRKEGQNVTLSCEQNLNHDAMYWYRQDPGQGLRLIYYSQIVNDFQKGDIAEGYSVSREKKESFPLTVTSAQKNPTAFYLCASSGGILREQYFGPGTRLTVT.

As to this clone: The same CDR3 is also encoded by other DNA sequences in this sample. The chain employs TRBV9 and TRBJ2-7, with D uncertain. The CDR3 length is 15 residues. The germline gives CDR1 SGDLS, CDR2 YYNGEE. The V and J ends lost 4 bases and 0 bases respectively, with 14 bases between them. DNA of the CDR3: TGTGCCAGCAGCCCCACCGGTAGCAGCTCCTACGAGCAGTACTTC. Amino acid sequence: CASSPTGSSSYEQYF.

V is TRBV27 and J is TRBJ2-1, with D possibly TRBD2 on 6 matching bases. This CDR3 contains 14 residues. Germline CDR1 is MNHEY and CDR2 is SMNVEV (reference sequence). V dropped 1 base and J dropped 12 bases, with 16 bases sitting between them. CDR3 protein: CASSLYPETSLQFF. In DNA form, the CDR3 reads TGTGCCAGCAGTTTATACCCCGAGACTAGTCTGCAGTTCTTC.

The chain combines TRBV19 with TRBJ2-2; 8 nucleotides match TRBD1. Looked up from germline, CDR1 is LNHDA and CDR2 is SQIVND (reference sequence). The V segment lost 5 bases and the J segment 1 base; nucleotides outside the gene matches: 6. The CDR3 extends over 16 amino acids. As DNA, the CDR3 is TGTGCCAGTAGTCCGTGGACAGGGTTGAACACCGGGGAGCTGTTTTTT. It encodes CASSPWTGLNTGELFF. The whole variable domain, remainder taken from reference TRBV19 and TRBJ2-2, is DGGITQSPKYLFRKEGQNVTLSCEQNLNHDAMYWYRQDPGQGLRLIYYSQIVNDFQKGDIAEGYSVSREKKESFPLTVTSAQKNPTAFYLCASSPWTGLNTGELFFGEGSRLTVL.

J is TRBJ2-2 and V is TRBV7-2, with 8 bases aligning to TRBD2. V lost 5 bases to trimming and J lost 11 bases; unmatched junction nucleotides: 7. This CDR3 region has 13 residues. Looked up from germline, CDR1 is SGHTA and CDR2 is FQGNSA. CDR3 residues: CASSPAGLAELFF. The CDR3 nucleotides read TGTGCCAGCAGCCCCGCTGGACTAGCCGAGCTGTTTTTT.

The chain carries TRBV28 and TRBJ1-2; 9 bases are a match to TRBD1. With V trimmed by 10 bases and J by 7 bases, 10 bases remained unmatched. Germline V gene lookup returns CDR1 MDHEN and CDR2 SYDVKM. The CDR3 is made up of 13 amino acids. The CDR3 bases are TGTGCCATCGAGGACAGGGGCGTCTCTGGCTACACCTTC. Translating it yields CAIEDRGVSGYTF.

The chain joins TRBV5-4 to TRBJ1-5, with no clear D. Germline V gene sequence: CDR1 SGHNT, CDR2 YYREEE (reference sequence). Trimming shortened V by 3 bases and J by 0 bases, and 10 bases separated the two germline ends. There are 15 residues in the CDR3. The CDR3 DNA follows: TGTGCCAGCAGCTCGACACCTTATAGCAATCAGCCCCAGCATTTT. It specifies CASSSTPYSNQPQHF.

The rearrangement links TRBV4-2 to TRBJ1-1; D gene uncertain. Trimming pared 1 base from V and 8 bases from J, leaving 11 bases between. This CDR3 is 13 amino acids long. Germline CDR1 and CDR2: LGHNA and YNFKEQ. As DNA, the CDR3 is TGTGCCAGCAGCCAAGTTTTGGAGAGCGAAGCTTTCTTT. Protein sequence: CASSQVLESEAFF.

The chain employs TRBV7-2 and TRBJ2-7; no clear D. Trimming shortened V by 5 bases and J by 3 bases, and 5 bases separated the two germline ends. The CDR3 is 11 amino acids. The germline CDR1 and CDR2 sequences are SGHTA and FQGNSA. CDR3 nucleotides: TGTGCCAGCAGCGTCAACTACGAGCAGTACTTC. This sequence encodes CASSVNYEQYF.